This T cell receptor (beta chain) was retrieved from a study of regulatory T cells in long-lasting Graves disease (dated by TCRdb to the early 2020s). Describing the broader study: In the newly diagnosed Graves' disease group, patients had been taking antithyroid drugs for less than 3 months. Persistent Graves' disease patients were compared with newly diagnosed Graves' disease patients by peripheral blood TCR sequencing and RNA sequencing. The study was registered as a clinical trial and conducted in China. A total of about 33 samples were covered by TCR sequencing, comprising 13 persistent and approximately 20 newly diagnosed Graves' disease patients.

In the case of this clonotype: Which antigen it targets is not known. Nothing much larger sits one base from this clone, and base qualities are not available.

V was cut back by 0 bases and J by 13 bases, leaving a gap of 13 bases between them. The germline V gene (reference sequence) supplies CDR1 DFQATT and CDR2 SNEGSKA. The CDR3 goes from the cysteine to the phenylalanine over 13 residues. CDR3 DNA only is kept here, 39 bases in frame from base 1. What this sample's time point label stands for: newly diagnosed GD, antithyroid drugs for less than 3 months. RNA was extracted from PBMCs in TRIzol for both TCR sequencing and RNA sequencing. Graves' disease was diagnosed according to American Thyroid Association guidelines. The patients came from an endocrinology department in Xi'an, China. Each patient gave around 9.2 milliliters of peripheral blood, collected in an EDTA anticoagulant tube. Ficoll Paque Plus density gradient separation was used to isolate PBMCs, and no further T cell sorting was performed. An Agilent 2100 Bioanalyzer and agarose gel were used to check RNA quality, and a NanoDrop 2000 was used to measure RNA concentration.

Library construction relied on multiplex PCR. The sequencer listed for this sample is Illumina HiSeq 4000. CDR3 regions were amplified by Arm-PCR with iRepertoire HTBI primers to construct TCR beta libraries. Gel purification was performed on PCR products prior to sequencing. The original pipeline was this. Across samples, 55 to 80 TRBV and 12 to 15 TRBJ segments were identified and used for gene usage analysis of CDR3 amino acid clonotypes. COPE and FqMerger were used to merge filtered high-quality paired reads into contigs. BLAST was used to align contigs to IMGT TRBV, TRBD and TRBJ reference genes, with CDR3 defined following IMGT. Any clonotype with a frequency above 0.1% was counted as a highly expanded clone. Shannon entropy served as the measure of repertoire diversity, while the Gini coefficient captured V-J evenness. Public clonotypes were defined as clonotypes shared by more than one individual. TCRdb applied fastp at Q25 and MiXCR to the public reads, then kept only in-frame beta chains. Rows are unified per CDR3 protein, each entry keeping the most common DNA and genes. V and J calls and clone size were set by TCRdb, not the authors. The sample profile shows 250,000 to 300,000 distinct CDR3 sequences; 18% of them were found once. 12% to 15% of the sample is held by the ten biggest clonotypes.

On the study overall, not on this receptor specifically: TRBV28, TRBJ1-2 and TRBJ2-5 were preferentially used in persistent disease, while TRBV20-1 and TRBJ2-1 were favored in newly diagnosed disease. The study examined only peripheral blood because the primary lesion, thyroid tissue, could not be accessed. Lower TCR Shannon entropy and fewer highly expanded clones were observed in persistent Graves' disease patients than in newly diagnosed patients, which suggested clonal expansion. Sequencing and analysis were restricted to the TCR beta chain. A larger number of public clonotypes was shared among persistent patients (fewer than 3,000) than among newly diagnosed patients (roughly 970). As a limitation, the authors acknowledged that the small sample size may reduce accuracy.

In addition, the sample was reused for a study of T cells in Graves' hyperthyroidism and ophthalmopathy. The second paper states: Graves' hyperthyroidism was defined as stable when no progression to ophthalmopathy occurred over 18 months of follow-up. Hyperthyroidism patients were aged 18 to 65 years and newly diagnosed, with disease duration of less than 2 months. The study excluded patients with uncontrolled infections, other autoimmune diseases, pregnancy or lactation. Clinical symptoms, serum thyroxine and TRAb, thyroid ultrasound, and orbital computed tomography formed the basis for the diagnoses. The first round of RT-PCR for the TCR CDR3 was performed with the HTBI primer set and the Qiagen OneStep RT-PCR kit. Most expanded thyroid clonotypes (frequency above 0.001) were also detected in blood, a finding suggesting that blood repertoires may reflect thyroid immune responses. Ophthalmopathy was separated from stable hyperthyroidism by a 13 V-J signature model, with over 85% sensitivity and about 81% specificity obtained in cross-validation and 80%/75% obtained in testing. In validation, progression to ophthalmopathy was predicted by the model with approximately 67% sensitivity and 72.22% specificity, a median of 6.5 months before onset. To identify distinguishing TCR V-J signatures, a discovery cohort of about a hundred patients was used, comprising 43 with Graves' ophthalmopathy and roughly 60 with stable Graves' hyperthyroidism. Whether ophthalmopathy could be predicted prospectively was tested in an independent validation cohort made up of roughly 19 hyperthyroidism patients plus 17 patients who later progressed to ophthalmopathy. For training and testing, the roughly 93 patients in the discovery cohort were randomly divided in a 7:3 ratio. In addition, the study compared T-cell repertoires in thyroid tissue and in blood from several Graves' hyperthyroidism patients. After blood sampling, hyperthyroidism patients were treated with methimazole at a starting dose of 30 mg daily, and ophthalmopathy patients were treated with high-dose intravenous methylprednisolone. A second multiplex PCR round built the libraries, followed by size selection and purification. Sequencing of the libraries was done on an Illumina HiSeq2000 using paired-end 100 bp reads. SOAPnuke was used to process the raw data, removing reads that contained adapters or uncalled bases, had a mean Phred below 15, or lacked an exact match to the constant primer or identifier. COPE v1.2.5 was used to merge high-quality paired reads, and clonotypes were defined as unique nucleotide sequences. MiTCR v1.1 was used to align the clonotypes against IMGT TRBV, TRBD and TRBJ reference segments. Only V-J combinations with frequency above 0.0001, covering approximately 99% of repertoires, were analysed. The TCS score was defined as F50 (clonal expansion) divided by E x V (chaos), with BLOSUM62-based TCRdist calculated between CDR3 peptides within each V-J. Welch's t-statistics and random forest reduced around 550 V-J features to 13, which were used in a naive Bayes classifier (R e1071). Sample size was not statistically predetermined, and blinding of investigators to group allocation was not performed. TCR Vbeta CDR3 sequencing of 135 peripheral blood samples (roughly 41 ophthalmopathy, 75 hyperthyroidism and roughly 17 progressor patients) is reported in the paper.

The sequencing used peripheral blood mononuclear cells (PBMCs), collected at new diagnosis, from a patient treated with antithyroid drugs. This sequence uses TRBV20-1 and TRBJ1-6; TRBD1 is a possible D gene, resting on 5 matching bases. The receptor comes from a woman in her twenties or thirties with Graves disease. Donor details come from another sample of the same person, matched by shared clones. The CDR3 loop reads CSARDRQWPPLHF. The DNA reads as follows: TGCAGTGCTAGAGATCGACAGTGGCCGCCCCTCCACTTT.